Below are 5 T cell receptor beta chains sequenced from a single sample in a study of T-cell reconstitution after alpha-beta-depleted transplantation in children. Library preparation (for TCRbeta) was performed with unique molecular identifiers. TCRdb reprocessed the PCR reads with MiXCR, giving one entry per CDR3 protein. Of 450,000 to 700,000 distinct CDR3 sequences in the sample, approximately 30% were seen once. The source material was PBMCs, sampled before TCRalphabeta/CD19-depleted stem cell transplant. The source of these receptors is a boy under two years old with Wiskott-Aldrich syndrome, due to receive a stem cell transplant.

A few counts support this clonotype. The chain recombines TRBV5-6 with TRBJ2-3; 8 bases line up with TRBD2. Germline CDR1 and CDR2: SGHDT and YYEEEE. V shed 4 bases and J 5 bases; nucleotides not matched to a gene: 18. The CDR3 loop spans 18 amino acids. CDR3 nucleotide sequence: TGTGCCAGCAGCCCTATCCCTAGTCCGGGAGGGCGGAAAGATACGCAGTATTTT. This translates into CASSPIPSPGGRKDTQYF.

This clonotype was observed a handful of times. The chain carries TRBV6-5 and TRBJ1-2; TRBD1 aligns across 12 bases. V lost 0 bases and J lost 6; bases outside the gene matches: 11. The CDR3 spans 18 residues. In germline, CDR1 is MNHEY, CDR2 SVGAGI. The CDR3 loop is CASSYSRTPGQGANGYTF. CDR3 DNA: TGTGCCAGCAGTTACTCGAGAACCCCGGGACAGGGGGCCAATGGCTACACCTTC.

CDR3 nucleotides: TGTGCCAGCAGCTTGGGCTTCGGGGTAGGCACTGAAGCTTTCTTT. Its protein is CASSLGFGVGTEAFF. The gene calls are TRBV5-6 and TRBJ1-1; D call uncertain. CDR1 is SGHDT, CDR2 YYEEEE, per germline. Trimming stripped 0 bases from V and 4 bases from J, with 13 bases between. The CDR3 contains 15 residues.

The sample holds a few counts of this clonotype. This chain uses TRBV4-1 with TRBJ2-5; either TRBD1 or TRBD2 may supply D (5 bases each). Germline V gives CDR1 MGHRA, CDR2 YSYEKL. Between the trimmed V and J ends, which lost 0 bases and 4 bases, there was a span of 18 bases. The CDR3 extends over 17 amino acids. The CDR3 is CASSQDMGELGRETQYF. The CDR3 nucleotides are TGCGCCAGCAGCCAAGATATGGGGGAGCTAGGGAGAGAGACCCAGTACTTC.

This clonotype was detected only a few times. The V and J genes are TRBV10-3 and TRBJ1-6; D is ambiguous. Trimming cost V 3 bases and J 7 bases, with 7 bases left between them. The CDR3 loop spans 13 amino acids. Germline CDR1 reads ENHRY; CDR2 reads SYGVKD. The CDR3 protein is CAISDRINSPLHF. In DNA, the CDR3 is TGTGCCATCAGTGACCGTATAAATTCACCCCTCCACTTT.